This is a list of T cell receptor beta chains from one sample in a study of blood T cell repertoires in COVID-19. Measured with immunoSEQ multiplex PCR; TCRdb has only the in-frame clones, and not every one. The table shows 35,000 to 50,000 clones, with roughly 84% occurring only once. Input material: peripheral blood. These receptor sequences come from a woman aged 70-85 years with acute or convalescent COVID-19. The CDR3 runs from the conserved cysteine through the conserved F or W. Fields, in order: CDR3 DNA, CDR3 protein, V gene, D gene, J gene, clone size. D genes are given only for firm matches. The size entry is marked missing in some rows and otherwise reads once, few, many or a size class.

cdr3_nt: TGTGCCAGCAGCGCGGGACTAGCTCCTGGAAACACCATATATTTT
cdr3_aa: CASSAGLAPGNTIYF
v_call: TRBV7-3
d_call: -
j_call: TRBJ1-3
clone_size: few

cdr3_nt: TGTGCCAGCAGTCCCTCGGACAGGGCAGGCTACGAGCAGTACTTC
cdr3_aa: CASSPSDRAGYEQYF
v_call: TRBV6-5
d_call: TRBD1
j_call: TRBJ2-7
clone_size: -

cdr3_nt: TGTGCCAGCAGTGACGGGGGCTGGTACAATGAGCAGTTCTTC
cdr3_aa: CASSDGGWYNEQFF
v_call: TRBV6-4
d_call: -
j_call: TRBJ2-1
clone_size: once

cdr3_nt: TGTGCCAGCCAAGGGACTAGCGCCAACAATGAGCAGTTCTTC
cdr3_aa: CASQGTSANNEQFF
v_call: TRBV19
d_call: TRBD2
j_call: TRBJ2-1
clone_size: -

cdr3_nt: TGTGCCAGCAGCTTAGCCGGACTAGCGCCCTACAATGAGCAGTTCTTC
cdr3_aa: CASSLAGLAPYNEQFF
v_call: TRBV7-2
d_call: TRBD2
j_call: TRBJ2-1
clone_size: -

cdr3_nt: TGTGCCAGCAGTGAACGTAGGGGAAACTATGGCTACACCTTC
cdr3_aa: CASSERRGNYGYTF
v_call: TRBV2
d_call: -
j_call: TRBJ1-2
clone_size: -

cdr3_nt: TGTGCCAGCAGTTCCACGACAGGGGGATCTGGAAACACCATATATTTT
cdr3_aa: CASSSTTGGSGNTIYF
v_call: TRBV28
d_call: TRBD1
j_call: TRBJ1-3
clone_size: -

cdr3_nt: TGTGCCAGCAGCACTCAGGGGGCGGGTGAAAAACTGTTTTTT
cdr3_aa: CASSTQGAGEKLFF
v_call: TRBV27
d_call: TRBD1
j_call: TRBJ1-4
clone_size: -

cdr3_nt: TGCGCCAGCTGGACTAGCGGGATGGAGACCCAGTACTTC
cdr3_aa: CASWTSGMETQYF
v_call: TRBV5-1
d_call: TRBD2
j_call: TRBJ2-5
clone_size: -

cdr3_nt: TGCGCCAGCAGCCAAGGGGCCGGACTGAGCTCCTACAATGAGCAGTTCTTC
cdr3_aa: CASSQGAGLSSYNEQFF
v_call: TRBV4-3
d_call: -
j_call: TRBJ2-1
clone_size: -

cdr3_nt: TGTGCCAGCAGGGAGGGACTAGCGGTGAGCTGGTTAGATACGCAGTATTTT
cdr3_aa: CASREGLAVSWLDTQYF
v_call: TRBV7-8
d_call: TRBD2
j_call: TRBJ2-3
clone_size: -

cdr3_nt: TGTGCCAGCAGCTACAGACAGGGGGCGACGGAGAATGGCTACACCTTC
cdr3_aa: CASSYRQGATENGYTF
v_call: TRBV7-2
d_call: TRBD1
j_call: TRBJ1-2
clone_size: -

cdr3_nt: TGTGCCAGCAGCCCTTTGACAGCCTCTGGGGCCAACGTCCTGACTTTC
cdr3_aa: CASSPLTASGANVLTF
v_call: TRBV7-9
d_call: -
j_call: TRBJ2-6
clone_size: -

cdr3_nt: TGTGCCAGCAGCTTAGTATCACTACAAGCTGAAGCTTTCTTT
cdr3_aa: CASSLVSLQAEAFF
v_call: TRBV11-2
d_call: -
j_call: TRBJ1-1
clone_size: -

cdr3_nt: TGTGCCAGTAGTATCGACAGGGGTAGGGACATTCAGTACTTC
cdr3_aa: CASSIDRGRDIQYF
v_call: TRBV19
d_call: TRBD1
j_call: TRBJ2-4
clone_size: -

cdr3_nt: TGTGCCAGTAGTATGGGACAGGGGGCCGGGTACGAAAAACTGTTTTTT
cdr3_aa: CASSMGQGAGYEKLFF
v_call: TRBV19
d_call: TRBD1
j_call: TRBJ1-4
clone_size: -

cdr3_nt: TGTGCCAGCAGCCAGGGACTAGCGGTTAATAAGTTCTTC
cdr3_aa: CASSQGLAVNKFF
v_call: TRBV7-2
d_call: TRBD2
j_call: TRBJ2-1
clone_size: -

cdr3_nt: TGTGCCAGCAGTTACTCCCTGGGCCAGATCAATGAGCAGTTCTTC
cdr3_aa: CASSYSLGQINEQFF
v_call: TRBV6-5
d_call: -
j_call: TRBJ2-1
clone_size: -

cdr3_nt: TGTGCCAGCAGCTTGGCCCAGGGTAAAGAGACCCAGTACTTC
cdr3_aa: CASSLAQGKETQYF
v_call: TRBV7-9
d_call: -
j_call: TRBJ2-5
clone_size: -

cdr3_nt: TGTGCCAGCAGCTTAGATAGGGGGAAAGAAAAACTGTTTTTT
cdr3_aa: CASSLDRGKEKLFF
v_call: TRBV7-2
d_call: -
j_call: TRBJ1-4
clone_size: -

cdr3_nt: TGTGCCAGCAGCCTCGGACTAGGCCGTACAGATACGCAGTATTTT
cdr3_aa: CASSLGLGRTDTQYF
v_call: TRBV7-3
d_call: TRBD2
j_call: TRBJ2-3
clone_size: -

cdr3_nt: TGTGCCAGCGATACAGGCGGTTACACTGAAGCTTTCTTT
cdr3_aa: CASDTGGYTEAFF
v_call: TRBV19
d_call: -
j_call: TRBJ1-1
clone_size: -

cdr3_nt: TGTGCCACCAGTGATCCGGGAGGGGGAGCGGAGCAGTACTTC
cdr3_aa: CATSDPGGGAEQYF
v_call: TRBV24-1
d_call: TRBD2
j_call: TRBJ2-7
clone_size: -

cdr3_nt: TGTGCCAGCAGTTACTCGACAGGGTCCGATACGCAGTATTTT
cdr3_aa: CASSYSTGSDTQYF
v_call: TRBV6-2/TRBV6-3
d_call: TRBD1
j_call: TRBJ2-3
clone_size: -

cdr3_nt: TGTGCCACCAGTGACCGACAGGGGGCCGGCAAAAACATTCAGTACTTC
cdr3_aa: CATSDRQGAGKNIQYF
v_call: TRBV24-1
d_call: TRBD1
j_call: TRBJ2-4
clone_size: -

cdr3_nt: TGTGCCAGTAGTACTCCGGCGGGAGTTTTGAATGAGCAGTTCTTC
cdr3_aa: CASSTPAGVLNEQFF
v_call: TRBV19
d_call: TRBD2
j_call: TRBJ2-1
clone_size: -

cdr3_nt: TGTGCCAGCACACAGGGGGCATGGGGCTACACCTTC
cdr3_aa: CASTQGAWGYTF
v_call: TRBV28
d_call: TRBD1
j_call: TRBJ1-2
clone_size: -

cdr3_nt: TGTGCCAGCAGCTTCGACGGGGCGAACACCGGGGAGCTGTTTTTT
cdr3_aa: CASSFDGANTGELFF
v_call: TRBV7-3
d_call: -
j_call: TRBJ2-2
clone_size: -

cdr3_nt: TGTGCCAGTAGTGCTACAGAGCCAGCAAGGGAGCAGTACTTC
cdr3_aa: CASSATEPAREQYF
v_call: TRBV19
d_call: -
j_call: TRBJ2-7
clone_size: -